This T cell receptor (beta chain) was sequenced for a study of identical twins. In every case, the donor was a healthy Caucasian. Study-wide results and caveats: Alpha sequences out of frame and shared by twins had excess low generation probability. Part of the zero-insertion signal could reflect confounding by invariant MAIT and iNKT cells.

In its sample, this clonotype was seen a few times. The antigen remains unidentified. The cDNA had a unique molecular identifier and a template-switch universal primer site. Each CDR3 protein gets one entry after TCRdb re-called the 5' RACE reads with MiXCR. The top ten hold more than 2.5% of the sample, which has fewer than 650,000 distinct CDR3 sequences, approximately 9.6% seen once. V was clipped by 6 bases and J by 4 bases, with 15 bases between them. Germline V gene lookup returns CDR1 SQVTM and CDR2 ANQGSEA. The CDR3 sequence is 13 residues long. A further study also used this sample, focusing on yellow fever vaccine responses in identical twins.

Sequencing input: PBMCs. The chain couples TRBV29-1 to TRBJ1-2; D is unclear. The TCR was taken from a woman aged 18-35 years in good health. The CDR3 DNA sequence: TGCAGCGTCCCCACAACGGAGGCCTATGGCTACACCTTC. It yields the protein CSVPTTEAYGYTF. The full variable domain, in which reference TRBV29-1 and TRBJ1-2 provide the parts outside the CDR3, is SAVISQKPSRDICQRGTSLTIQCQVDSQVTMMFWYRQQPGQSLTLIATANQGSEATYESGFVIDKFPISRPNLTFSTLTVSNMSPEDSSIYLCSVPTTEAYGYTFGSGTRLTVV.